This section outlines one T cell receptor beta chain sequence together with its context. This record belongs to a study of blood T cell repertoires in COVID-19. The CDR3 is made up of 16 amino acids. Per the germline V gene, CDR1 is MNHEY and CDR2 is SVGAGI. The data were produced by immunoSEQ multiplex PCR, yet TCRdb's version contains in-frame clones alone and is incomplete. The sample shows under 450,000 clones, more than 75% of them seen only once. The TCR comes from a woman in her 30s who had recovered from COVID-19. The chain combines TRBV6-5 with TRBJ1-4; 9 positions agree with TRBD1. The assigned J gene may be wrong: the sequence end matches TRBJ2-2 better. Material: PBMCs or T cells enriched from blood (not recorded which). The CDR3 DNA reads as TGTGCCAGCAGTTACTTAGGTGTACAGGGGGCGCGGGAGCTGTTTTTT. Amino acid sequence: CASSYLGVQGARELFF.